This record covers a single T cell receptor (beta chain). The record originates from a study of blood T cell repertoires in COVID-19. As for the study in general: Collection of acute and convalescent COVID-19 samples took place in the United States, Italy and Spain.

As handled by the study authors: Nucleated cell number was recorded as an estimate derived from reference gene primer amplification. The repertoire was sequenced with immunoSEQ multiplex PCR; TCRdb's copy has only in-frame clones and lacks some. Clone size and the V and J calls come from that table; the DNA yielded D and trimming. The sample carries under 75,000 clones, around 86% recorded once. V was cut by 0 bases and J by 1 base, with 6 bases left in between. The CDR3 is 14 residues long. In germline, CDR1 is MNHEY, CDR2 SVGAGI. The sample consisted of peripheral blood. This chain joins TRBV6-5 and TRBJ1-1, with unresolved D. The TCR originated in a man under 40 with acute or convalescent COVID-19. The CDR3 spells CASSYSHKNTEAFF. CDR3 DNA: TGTGCCAGCAGTTACTCTCACAAGAACACTGAAGCTTTCTTT.